The sequence of this T cell receptor beta chain was determined in a study of OX40 agonist ivuxolimab in advanced cancers. Study at large: Hepatocellular carcinoma, melanoma, renal cell or head and neck cancer affected the dose-escalation patients. Past anti-PD-1, anti-PD-L1 or anti-CTLA-4 therapy was accepted, and roughly 37% had received some.

Germline-derived CDR1 and CDR2 are SSHAT and FNYEAQ (reference sequence). The CDR3 totals 15 residues. Study-wide points: By week 6 at 0.1 to 3.0 mg/kg, blood CD4+ and CD8+ T cells had expanded clonally.

With respect to this clone: Its cognate antigen is unknown. Its ends do not fully match the called genes, so a read error is possible.

The assay was immunoSEQ multiplex PCR, and TCRdb's table has in-frame clones only and misses some. The sample carries under 45,000 clones, over 80% recorded once. Sample: CD4+ or CD8+ T cells sorted from blood, taken in a trial of the OX40 agonist ivuxolimab. The rearrangement links TRBV7-7 to TRBJ2-1; tentatively, D is TRBD1 (5 bases). The clonotype originates from an adult with an advanced solid tumor such as melanoma, head and neck, liver or kidney cancer. The CDR3 region has the DNA TGTGCTAGCAGCTTAGGGGCGAGCTCCTACAATGAGCAGTTCTTC. It translates to CASSLGASSYNEQFF.